This T cell receptor (beta chain) derives from a study of T cell responses to AZD1222 COVID-19 vaccine. The data were produced by immunoSEQ multiplex PCR, yet TCRdb's version contains in-frame clones alone and is incomplete. The sample yields 120,000 or so clones, roughly 88% seen once. Broader study findings: Clonal diversity may have been underestimated, and the donors were mostly white British, with more females than males. Within unmutated variant regions lay the reported targets of nearly half of spike-specific TCRs. Spike regions recognized by vaccine-associated CD4 TCRs spanned the protein, led by 160-218 and 743-854.

Concerning this clone: Antigen specificity is unknown.

This clonotype was sampled from an adult in good health. The sample was peripheral blood, taken on day 0 of MenACWY control vaccination.

CDR3 nucleotides: TGCGCCAGCAGTTTCCGACAGCCGAGGAATACGCAGTATTTT. Protein sequence: CASSFRQPRNTQYF. V is TRBV5-1 and J is TRBJ2-3; a weak D match, TRBD1 (5 bases). V was cut by 5 bases and J by 7 bases, with 17 bases left in between. CDR3 length equals 14 residues. Looked up from germline, CDR1 is SGHRS and CDR2 is YFSETQ.